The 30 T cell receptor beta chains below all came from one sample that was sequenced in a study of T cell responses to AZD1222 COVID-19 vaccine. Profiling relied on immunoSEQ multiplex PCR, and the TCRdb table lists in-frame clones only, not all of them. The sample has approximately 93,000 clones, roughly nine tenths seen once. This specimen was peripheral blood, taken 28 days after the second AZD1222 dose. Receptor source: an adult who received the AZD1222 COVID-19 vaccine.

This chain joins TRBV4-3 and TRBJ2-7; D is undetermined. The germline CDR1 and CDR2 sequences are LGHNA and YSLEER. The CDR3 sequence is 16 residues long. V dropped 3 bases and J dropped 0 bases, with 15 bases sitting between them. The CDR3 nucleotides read TGCGCCAGCAGCCACTCCGGACGCACAAACTCCTACGAGCAGTACTTC. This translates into CASSHSGRTNSYEQYF.

CDR3 DNA: TGTGCCAGCAGCAAAACAGGGATAAGCACAGATACGCAGTATTTT. The encoded protein is CASSKTGISTDTQYF. The chain links TRBV7-3 to TRBJ2-3; a weak D match, TRBD1 (6 bases). Trimming cost V 5 bases and J 0 bases, with 12 bases left between them. Per germline, CDR1 SGHTA and CDR2 FQGTGA. This CDR3 spans 15 amino acids.

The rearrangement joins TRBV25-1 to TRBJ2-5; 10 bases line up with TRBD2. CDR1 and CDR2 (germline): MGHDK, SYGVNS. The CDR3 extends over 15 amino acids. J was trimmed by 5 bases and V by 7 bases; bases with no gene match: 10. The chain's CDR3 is CASKLDSGGFETQYF. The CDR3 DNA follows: TGTGCCAGCAAACTAGATAGCGGGGGGTTTGAGACCCAGTACTTC.

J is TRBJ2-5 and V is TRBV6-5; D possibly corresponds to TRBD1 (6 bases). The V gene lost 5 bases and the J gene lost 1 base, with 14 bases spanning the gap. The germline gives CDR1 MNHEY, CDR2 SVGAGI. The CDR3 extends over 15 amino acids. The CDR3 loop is CASSSVGQSQETQYF. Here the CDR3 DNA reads TGTGCCAGCAGTAGTGTAGGACAGTCCCAAGAGACCCAGTACTTC.

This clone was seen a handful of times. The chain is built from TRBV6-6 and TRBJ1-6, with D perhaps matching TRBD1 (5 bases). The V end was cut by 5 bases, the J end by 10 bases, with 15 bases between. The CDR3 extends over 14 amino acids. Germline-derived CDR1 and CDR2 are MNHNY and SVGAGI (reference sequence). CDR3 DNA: TGTGCCAGCAGTGGCTATGGGGACGTGTCACCCCTCCACTTT. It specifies CASSGYGDVSPLHF.

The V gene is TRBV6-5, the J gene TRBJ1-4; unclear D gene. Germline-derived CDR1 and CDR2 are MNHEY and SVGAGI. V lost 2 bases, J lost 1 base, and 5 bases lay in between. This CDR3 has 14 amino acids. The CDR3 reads CASSYARTNEKLFF. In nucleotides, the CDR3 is TGTGCCAGCAGTTACGCCAGAACTAATGAAAAACTGTTTTTT.

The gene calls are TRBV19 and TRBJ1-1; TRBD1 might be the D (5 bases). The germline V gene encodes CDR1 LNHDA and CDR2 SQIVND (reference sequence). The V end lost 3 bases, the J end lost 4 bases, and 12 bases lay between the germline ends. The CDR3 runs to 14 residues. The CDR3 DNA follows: TGTGCCAGTAGTATTAGAGGGGTGGGCACTGAAGCTTTCTTT. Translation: CASSIRGVGTEAFF.

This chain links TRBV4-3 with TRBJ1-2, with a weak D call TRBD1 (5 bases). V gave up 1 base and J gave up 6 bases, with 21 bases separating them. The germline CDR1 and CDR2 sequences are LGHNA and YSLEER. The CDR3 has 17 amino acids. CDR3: CASSQAPQWRGSDGYTF. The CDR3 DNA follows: TGCGCCAGCAGCCAAGCCCCCCAGTGGAGGGGATCGGATGGCTACACCTTC.

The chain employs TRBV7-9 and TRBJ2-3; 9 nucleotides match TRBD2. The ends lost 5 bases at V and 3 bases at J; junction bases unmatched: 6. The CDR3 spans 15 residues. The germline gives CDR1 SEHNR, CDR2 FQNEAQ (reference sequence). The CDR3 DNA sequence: TGTGCCAGCAGCCTTAGCGGGGGACTAACAGATACGCAGTATTTT. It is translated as CASSLSGGLTDTQYF.

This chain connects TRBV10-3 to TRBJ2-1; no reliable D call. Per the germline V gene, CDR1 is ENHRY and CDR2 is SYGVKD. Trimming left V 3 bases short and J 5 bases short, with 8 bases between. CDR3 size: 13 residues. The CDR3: CAISDFRDNEQFF. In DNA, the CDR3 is TGTGCCATCAGTGATTTTCGTGACAATGAGCAGTTCTTC.

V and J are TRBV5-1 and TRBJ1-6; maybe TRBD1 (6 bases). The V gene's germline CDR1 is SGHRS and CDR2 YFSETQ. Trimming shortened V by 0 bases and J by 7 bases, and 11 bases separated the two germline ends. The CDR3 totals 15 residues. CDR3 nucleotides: TGCGCCAGCAGCTTGGAAGGCAGGGGCAATTCACCCCTCCACTTT. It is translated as CASSLEGRGNSPLHF.

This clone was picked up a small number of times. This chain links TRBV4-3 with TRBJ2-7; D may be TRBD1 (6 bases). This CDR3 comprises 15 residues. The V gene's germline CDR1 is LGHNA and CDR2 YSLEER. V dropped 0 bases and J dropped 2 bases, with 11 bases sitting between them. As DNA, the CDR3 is TGCGCCAGCAGCCAAGATCTTAGGGGGACCTACGAGCAGTACTTC. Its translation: CASSQDLRGTYEQYF.

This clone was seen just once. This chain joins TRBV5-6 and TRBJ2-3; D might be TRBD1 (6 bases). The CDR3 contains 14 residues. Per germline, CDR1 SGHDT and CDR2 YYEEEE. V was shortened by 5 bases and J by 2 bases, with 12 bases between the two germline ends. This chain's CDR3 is CASSGQTLTDTQYF. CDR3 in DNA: TGTGCCAGCAGTGGACAGACACTCACAGATACGCAGTATTTT. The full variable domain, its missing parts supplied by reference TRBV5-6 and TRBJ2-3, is DAGVTQSPTHLIKTRGQQVTLRCSPKSGHDTVSWYQQALGQGPQFIFQYYEEEERQRGNFPDRFSGHQFPNYSSELNVNALLLGDSALYLCASSGQTLTDTQYFGPGTRLTVL.

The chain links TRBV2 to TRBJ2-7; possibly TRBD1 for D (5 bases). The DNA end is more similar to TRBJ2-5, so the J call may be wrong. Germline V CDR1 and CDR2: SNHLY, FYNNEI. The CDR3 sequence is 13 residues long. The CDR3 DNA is TGTGCCAGCAGTACCGACAGTGAAGAGACCCAGTACTTC. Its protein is CASSTDSEETQYF.

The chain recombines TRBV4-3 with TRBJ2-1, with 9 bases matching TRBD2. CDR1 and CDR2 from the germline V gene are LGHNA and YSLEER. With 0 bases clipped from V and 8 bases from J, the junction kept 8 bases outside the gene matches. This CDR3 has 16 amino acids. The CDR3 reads CASSQDRASGAYEQFF. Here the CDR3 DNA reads TGCGCCAGCAGCCAAGATCGGGCTAGCGGGGCTTATGAGCAGTTCTTC.

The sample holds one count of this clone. CDR3 amino acids: CAWSVWGKGSNQPQHF. The CDR3 DNA sequence: TGTGCCTGGAGTGTATGGGGGAAGGGGAGCAATCAGCCCCAGCATTTT. This chain links TRBV30 with TRBJ1-5, with D possibly matching TRBD1 (5 bases). The germline CDR1 and CDR2 sequences are GTSNPN and SVGIG (reference sequence). The CDR3 contains 16 residues. The germline V and J ends were trimmed by 0 bases and 1 base, with 13 bases remaining between them. Drawing the rest from reference TRBV30 and TRBJ1-5, the complete variable domain is SQTIHQWPATLVQPVGSPLSLECTVEGTSNPNLYWYRQAAGRGLQLLFYSVGIGQISSEVPQNLSASRPQDRQFILSSKKLLLSDSGFYLCAWSVWGKGSNQPQHFGDGTRLSIL.

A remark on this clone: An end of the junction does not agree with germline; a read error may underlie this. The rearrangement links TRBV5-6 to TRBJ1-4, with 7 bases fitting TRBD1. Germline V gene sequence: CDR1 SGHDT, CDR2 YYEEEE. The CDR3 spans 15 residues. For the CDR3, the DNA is TGTGCCAGCACCTTGGTGGCAGGGGGTGGTGAAAAACTGTTTTTT. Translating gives CASTLVAGGGEKLFF. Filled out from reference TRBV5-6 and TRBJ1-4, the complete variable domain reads DAGVTQSPTHLIKTRGQQVTLRCSPKSGHDTVSWYQQALGQGPQFIFQYYEEEERQRGNFPDRFSGHQFPNYSSELNVNALLLGDSALYLCASTLVAGGGEKLFFGSGTQLSVL.

The CDR3 DNA reads as TGTGCCAGCAGCTGGGACAGGACCTATGGCTACACCTTC. It encodes CASSWDRTYGYTF. The genes are TRBV6-2 or TRBV6-3 and TRBJ1-2; 8 nucleotides line up with TRBD1. The CDR3 loop spans 13 amino acids. Per germline, CDR1 MNHEY and CDR2 SVGEGT. The V gene end was trimmed by 6 bases and the J gene end by 4 bases; junction bases not matched to a gene: 4.

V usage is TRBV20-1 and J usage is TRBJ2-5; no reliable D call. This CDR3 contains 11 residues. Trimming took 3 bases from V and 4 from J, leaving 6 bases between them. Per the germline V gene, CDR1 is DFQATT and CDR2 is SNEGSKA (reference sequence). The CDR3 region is CSASLGETQYF. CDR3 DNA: TGCAGTGCTAGTCTAGGAGAGACCCAGTACTTC.

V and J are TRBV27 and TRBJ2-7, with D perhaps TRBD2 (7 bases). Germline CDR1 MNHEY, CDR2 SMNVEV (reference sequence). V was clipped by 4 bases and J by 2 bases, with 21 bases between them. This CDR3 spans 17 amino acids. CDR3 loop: CASSSTAAGALTYEQYV. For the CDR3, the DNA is TGTGCCAGCAGTTCCACCGCCGCGGGGGCCTTGACCTACGAGCAGTACGTC.

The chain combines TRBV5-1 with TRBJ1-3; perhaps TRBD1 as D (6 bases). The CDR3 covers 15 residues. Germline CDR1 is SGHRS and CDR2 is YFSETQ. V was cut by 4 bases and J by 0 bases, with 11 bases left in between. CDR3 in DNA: TGCGCCAGCAGCATTGGACAGACCTCTGGAAACACCATATATTTT. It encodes CASSIGQTSGNTIYF.

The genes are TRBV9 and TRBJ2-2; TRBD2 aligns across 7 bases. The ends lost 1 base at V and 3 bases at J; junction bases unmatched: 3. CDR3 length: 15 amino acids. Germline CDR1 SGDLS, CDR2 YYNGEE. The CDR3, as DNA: TGTGCCAGCAGCGTAAGCGGGGTGGACACCGGGGAGCTGTTTTTT. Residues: CASSVSGVDTGELFF.

In DNA form, the CDR3 reads TGTGCCAGCAGCCAAGACGGGACAGTCAATCAGCCCCAGCATTTT. As protein: CASSQDGTVNQPQHF. The chain couples TRBV3-1 (or the pseudogene TRBV3-2) to TRBJ1-5, with 7 bases aligning to TRBD1. Germline CDR1 and CDR2: LGHDT and YNNKEL (reference sequence). The CDR3 contains 15 residues. With 0 bases clipped from V and 3 bases from J, the junction kept 2 bases outside the gene matches.

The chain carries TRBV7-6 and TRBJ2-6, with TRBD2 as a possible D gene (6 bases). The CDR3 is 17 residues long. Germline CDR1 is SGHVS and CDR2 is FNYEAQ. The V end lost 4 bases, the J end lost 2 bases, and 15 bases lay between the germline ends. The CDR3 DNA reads TGTGCCAGCAGCTCTCTACTGGGGGGACCTGGGGCCAACGTCCTGACTTTC. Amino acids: CASSSLLGGPGANVLTF.

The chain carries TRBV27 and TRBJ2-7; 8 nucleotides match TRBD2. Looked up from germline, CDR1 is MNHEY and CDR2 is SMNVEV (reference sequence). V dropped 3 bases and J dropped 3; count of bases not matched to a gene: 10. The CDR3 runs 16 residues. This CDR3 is CASSFSSGAGDYEQYF. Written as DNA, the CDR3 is TGTGCCAGCAGTTTTAGTTCCGGAGCGGGGGACTACGAGCAGTACTTC.

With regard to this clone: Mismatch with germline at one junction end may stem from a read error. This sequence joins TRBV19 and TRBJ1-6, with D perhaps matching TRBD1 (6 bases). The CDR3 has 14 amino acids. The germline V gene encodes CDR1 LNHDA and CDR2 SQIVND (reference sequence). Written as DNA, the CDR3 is TGCCGCGAGGGACACTTTAAATATAATTCACCCCTCCACTTT. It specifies CREGHFKYNSPLHF.

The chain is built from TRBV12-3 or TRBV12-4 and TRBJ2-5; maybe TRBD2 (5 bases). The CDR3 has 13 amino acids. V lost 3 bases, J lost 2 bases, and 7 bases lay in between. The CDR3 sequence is CASSFGIQETQYF. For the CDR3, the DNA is TGTGCCAGCAGTTTCGGGATTCAAGAGACCCAGTACTTC.

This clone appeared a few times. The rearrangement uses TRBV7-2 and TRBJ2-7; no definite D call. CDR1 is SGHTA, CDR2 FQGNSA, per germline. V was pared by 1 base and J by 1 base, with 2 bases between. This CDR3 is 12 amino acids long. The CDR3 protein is CASSLESYEQYF. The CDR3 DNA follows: TGTGCCAGCAGCTTAGAATCCTACGAGCAGTACTTC.

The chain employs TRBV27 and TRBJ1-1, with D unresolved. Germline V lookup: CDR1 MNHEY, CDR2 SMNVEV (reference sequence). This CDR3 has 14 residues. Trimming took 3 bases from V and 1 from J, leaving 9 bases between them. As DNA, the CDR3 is TGTGCCAGCAGTTTGGATTATCAGAACACTGAAGCTTTCTTT. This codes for CASSLDYQNTEAFF.

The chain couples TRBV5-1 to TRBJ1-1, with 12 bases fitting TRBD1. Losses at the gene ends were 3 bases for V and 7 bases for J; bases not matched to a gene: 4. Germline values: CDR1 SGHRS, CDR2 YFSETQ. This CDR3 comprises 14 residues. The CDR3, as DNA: TGCGCCAGCAGCTGGGGGACAGGGGGCGATGAAGCTTTCTTT. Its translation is CASSWGTGGDEAFF.